The 28 T cell receptor beta chains given below trace back to one sample, sequenced in a study of neurological immune-mediated disorders. Time point in this sample: technical triplicate 2. MiXCR, run by TCRdb on the 5' RACE reads, gives a single entry per CDR3 protein. Among about 31,000 distinct CDR3 sequences, about 14% were seen once, and the ten largest hold 5.2%. Sequenced sample: CD4+ T cells from blood. The source of these receptors is a female donor with HTLV-1-associated myelopathy (HAM/TSP).

This clonotype was counted at least ten times. The chain carries TRBV7-2 and TRBJ2-3, with D perhaps TRBD1 (5 bases). CDR1 and CDR2 from the germline V gene are SGHTA and FQGNSA. This CDR3 contains 13 residues. V lost 5 bases, J lost 11 bases, and 17 bases lay in between. The CDR3 region has the DNA TGTGCCAGCAGCCTGACAGTGTCTGGTGGGCAGTATTTT. This codes for CASSLTVSGGQYF.

This clonotype showed up many times. The CDR3 spells CSARVTGEATDTQYF. CDR3 sequence (DNA): TGCAGTGCGCGGGTTACGGGAGAGGCGACAGATACGCAGTATTTT. The chain has TRBV20-1 and TRBJ2-3, with D maybe TRBD2 (6 bases). The CDR3 contains 15 residues. Germline V gene data show CDR1 as DFQATT and CDR2 as SNEGSKA (reference sequence). V lost 6 bases and J 3 bases, leaving 19 bases between the germline ends.

This clonotype was counted at least ten times. The chain carries TRBV2 and TRBJ1-1, with D uncertain. This CDR3 is 11 amino acids long. Germline CDR1 reads SNHLY; CDR2 reads FYNNEI. Deletions cut 1 base from V and 5 bases from J, with 2 bases between. The DNA of the CDR3 is TGTGCCAGCAGTGAAGGAACTGAAGCTTTCTTT. Translating it yields CASSEGTEAFF. The full variable domain, rest sourced from reference TRBV2 and TRBJ1-1, is EPEVTQTPSHQVTQMGQEVILRCVPISNHLYFYWYRQILGQKVEFLVSFYNNEISEKSEIFDDQFSVERPDGSNFTLKIRSTKLEDSAMYFCASSEGTEAFFGQGTRLTVV.

In its sample, this clonotype ranks as medium-sized. The chain couples TRBV7-2 to TRBJ2-7, with a weak D call TRBD1 (5 bases). The CDR3 has 14 residues. Trimming pared 5 bases from V and 3 bases from J, leaving 14 bases between. Germline V gives CDR1 SGHTA, CDR2 FQGNSA. CDR3 loop: CASSKETVVYEQYF. The CDR3 coding sequence is TGTGCCAGCAGCAAAGAGACAGTCGTCTACGAGCAGTACTTC. The full variable domain, in which reference TRBV7-2 and TRBJ2-7 provide the parts outside the CDR3, is GAGVSQSPSNKVTEKGKDVELRCDPISGHTALYWYRQSLGQGLEFLIYFQGNSAPDKSGLPSDRFSAERTGGSVSTLTIQRTQQEDSAVYLCASSKETVVYEQYFGPGTRLTVT.

This clonotype has ten or more counts. This rearrangement joins TRBV7-2 to TRBJ2-2, with D perhaps being TRBD1 or TRBD2 (5 bases each). Germline V gene data show CDR1 as SGHTA and CDR2 as FQGNSA. The CDR3 consists of 13 residues. V was cut by 5 bases and J by 9 bases, with 13 bases left in between. CDR3 sequence: CASSLGWDRELFF. The CDR3 coding sequence is TGTGCCAGCAGCCTAGGGTGGGACCGGGAGCTGTTTTTT. The entire variable domain, with the rest obtained from reference TRBV7-2 and TRBJ2-2, is as follows: GAGVSQSPSNKVTEKGKDVELRCDPISGHTALYWYRQSLGQGLEFLIYFQGNSAPDKSGLPSDRFSAERTGGSVSTLTIQRTQQEDSAVYLCASSLGWDRELFFGEGSRLTVL.

This clonotype was found many times. The V gene is TRBV10-3, the J gene TRBJ2-1; possible D gene TRBD1, 5 bases. V was shortened by 9 bases and J by 0 bases, with 15 bases between the two germline ends. The CDR3 is made up of 15 amino acids. The germline gives CDR1 ENHRY, CDR2 SYGVKD. CDR3 loop: CAISRAESSYNEQFF. CDR3 sequence (DNA): TGTGCCATTAGCAGGGCCGAGTCCTCCTACAATGAGCAGTTCTTC.

This clonotype was found many times. The chain has TRBV7-2 and TRBJ2-3, with a tentative D call TRBD1 (5 bases). The CDR3 contains 16 residues. The V end lost 2 bases, the J end lost 5 bases, and 17 bases lay between the germline ends. CDR1 is SGHTA and CDR2 is FQGNSA in the germline V gene. The CDR3 DNA reads TGTGCCAGCAGCTTATGGGGCAACCCAAGGGGAGATACGCAGTATTTT. Protein sequence: CASSLWGNPRGDTQYF.

The chain is built from TRBV10-1 and TRBJ2-3; TRBD2 matches at 8 bases. Looked up from germline, CDR1 is WNHNN and CDR2 is SYGVQD (reference sequence). V lost 0 bases to trimming and J lost 1 base; unmatched junction nucleotides: 3. CDR3 length equals 16 residues. The CDR3 DNA is TGCGCCAGCAGTGAGTCATTACTAGCGGGCACAGATACGCAGTATTTT. Protein: CASSESLLAGTDTQYF.

This clonotype was counted at least ten times. The chain carries TRBV2 and TRBJ1-6, with 7 nucleotides matching TRBD1. Germline V gene sequence: CDR1 SNHLY, CDR2 FYNNEI. The CDR3 consists of 14 residues. Unmatched junction bases numbered 5, after V lost 6 bases and J lost 6 bases. The CDR3 region is CASRPGTVNSPLHF. The CDR3 nucleotides read TGTGCCAGCAGACCCGGGACAGTTAATTCACCCCTCCACTTT.

This clonotype has a count of ten or more. This chain joins TRBV3-1 and TRBJ2-1; D unresolved. In germline, CDR1 is LGHDT, CDR2 YNNKEL (reference sequence). The ends were cut back, 0 bases at V and 6 bases at J, with 6 bases in the middle. The CDR3 has 13 residues. CDR3 residues: CASSQDRRNEQFF. The CDR3 coding sequence is TGTGCCAGCAGCCAAGATAGGCGCAATGAGCAGTTCTTC.

This clonotype has at least ten counts. The rearrangement joins TRBV7-3 to TRBJ2-1, with TRBD2 matching 10 bases. The CDR3 is 15 amino acids. CDR1 is SGHTA and CDR2 is FQGTGA in the germline V gene. Trimming removed 5 bases from V and 4 bases from J; junction bases left unmatched: 5. This CDR3 is CASSLGTSEYNEQFF. CDR3 DNA: TGTGCCAGCAGCCTCGGGACTAGCGAGTACAATGAGCAGTTCTTC.

At least ten counts were recorded for this clonotype. The chain has TRBV5-1 and TRBJ2-3, with 9 bases identical to TRBD2. J gave up 0 bases and V 2 bases, and 4 bases lay outside the gene matches. In germline, CDR1 is SGHRS, CDR2 YFSETQ. The CDR3 has 16 residues. CDR3: CASSFGTSTSTDTQYF. In DNA form, the CDR3 reads TGCGCCAGCAGCTTCGGGACTAGCACTAGCACAGATACGCAGTATTTT.

As concerns this clonotype: One end of the junction varies from germline; a read error may be responsible. The genes are TRBV12-3 or TRBV12-4 and TRBJ2-2; perhaps TRBD2 as D (6 bases). The CDR3 is made up of 14 amino acids. CDR3 in amino acids: CASRRLVGSGKLFF. The CDR3 DNA follows: TGTGCAAGCAGGAGACTAGTTGGGTCCGGGAAGCTGTTTTTT.

This clonotype is labeled medium-sized (0.01 to 0.1%). The gene calls are TRBV29-1 and TRBJ1-1; 7 positions agree with TRBD1. The trim removed 5 bases at V and 5 bases at J, leaving 8 bases unmatched. The CDR3 runs to 13 residues. CDR1 is SQVTM, CDR2 ANQGSEA, per germline. Here the CDR3 reads CSVKYRGDTEAFF. The CDR3 DNA is TGCAGCGTTAAATACAGGGGTGATACTGAAGCTTTCTTT.

This clonotype showed up many times. The chain links TRBV14 to TRBJ2-7; D may correspond to TRBD1 or TRBD2 (6 bases each). Germline V gene lookup returns CDR1 SGHDN and CDR2 FVKESK. The ends were cut back, 5 bases at V and 3 bases at J, with 11 bases in the middle. The CDR3 runs to 13 residues. The CDR3 DNA follows: TGTGCCAGCAGCGGGGGGCTCGGCTACGAGCAGTACTTC. Translation: CASSGGLGYEQYF.

The sample holds many counts of this clonotype. The chain is built from TRBV6-6 and TRBJ2-1; 9 bases map to TRBD2. Germline lookup yields CDR1 MNHNY and CDR2 SVGAGI (reference sequence). The CDR3 consists of 15 residues. J lost 6 bases, V lost 0 bases, and 3 bases had no gene match. CDR3 nucleotide sequence: TGTGCCAGCAGTTACTCCGGGACTAGCATCAATGAGCAGTTCTTC. This encodes CASSYSGTSINEQFF.

Regarding this clonotype: Here the CDR3 omits its conserved ending phenylalanine or tryptophan, so a read error is the likely source. The chain links TRBV20-1 to TRBJ2-3, with 7 bases aligning to TRBD2. The germline gives CDR1 DFQATT, CDR2 SNEGSKA (reference sequence). Germline trimming cut 5 bases from V and 5 bases from J; bases unmatched to any gene: 10. This CDR3 has 14 amino acids. The CDR3 nucleotides read TGCAGTGCTCTAGTGGGAGGGTACATAGATACGCAGTATTTG. Protein: CSALVGGYIDTQYL.

In its sample, this clonotype was seen many times. CDR3 DNA sequence: TGTGCCAGCAGTTTAGACAAGCCGAGCACAGATACGCAGTATTTT. Protein sequence: CASSLDKPSTDTQYF. J is TRBJ2-3 and V is TRBV12-3 or TRBV12-4, with unresolved D. V lost 1 base to trimming and J lost 0 bases, with 8 bases between them. CDR3 length: 15 residues.

This clonotype has a count of ten or more. The chain recombines TRBV7-2 with TRBJ1-1, with D maybe TRBD1 (6 bases). V was pared by 6 bases and J by 5 bases, with 19 bases between. Germline V lookup: CDR1 SGHTA, CDR2 FQGNSA. This CDR3 contains 15 residues. The CDR3 is CASRRNRVVNTEAFF. CDR3 DNA sequence: TGTGCCAGCAGGCGAAACAGGGTTGTCAATACTGAAGCTTTCTTT.

About this clonotype itself: An end of the junction does not agree with germline; a read error may underlie this. This sequence joins TRBV24-1 and TRBJ2-2; either TRBD1 or TRBD2 may supply D (6 bases each). In germline, CDR1 is KGHDR, CDR2 SFDVKD. CDR3 size: 15 residues. CDR3 residues: CDTSASGAYTGEMFF. CDR3 sequence (DNA): TGTGACACCAGTGCATCGGGGGCGTACACCGGGGAGATGTTTTTT.

In its sample, this clonotype was seen a few times. The rearrangement joins TRBV11-3 to TRBJ1-5, with a tentative D call TRBD1 (6 bases). The CDR3 spans 19 residues. Germline lookup yields CDR1 SGHNT and CDR2 YENEEA. Trimming cost V 3 bases and J 0 bases, with 21 bases left between them. The CDR3 loop is CASSLGDMEYWNSNQPQHF. CDR3 nucleotide sequence: TGTGCCAGCAGCTTGGGGGACATGGAGTATTGGAATAGCAATCAGCCCCAGCATTTT.

This clonotype was recorded many times. The genes are TRBV11-3 and TRBJ1-1, with 9 nucleotides matching TRBD1. The CDR3 loop spans 16 amino acids. Trimming took 5 bases from V and 4 from J; bases not matched to a gene: 11. CDR1 and CDR2 from the germline V gene are SGHNT and YENEEA. The DNA for the CDR3 is TGTGCCAGCAGCCCGGGACAGGGAAGGGGGAGCACTGAAGCTTTCTTT. Residues: CASSPGQGRGSTEAFF.

This clonotype was observed at least ten times. The rearrangement uses TRBV20-1 and TRBJ2-3, with TRBD2 identical over 16 bases. CDR3 length: 18 residues. J lost 1 base, V lost 6 bases, and 10 bases had no gene match. Germline V gives CDR1 DFQATT, CDR2 SNEGSKA (reference sequence). CDR3 sequence: CSAQGLAGGSPRTDTQYF. In DNA, the CDR3 is TGCAGTGCACAGGGACTAGCGGGGGGGAGTCCCCGCACAGATACGCAGTATTTT.

This clonotype appeared many times. The chain combines TRBV5-6 with TRBJ2-1; 14 bases fit TRBD2. Germline CDR1 is SGHDT and CDR2 is YYEEEE. The CDR3 extends over 18 amino acids. Trimming cost V 4 bases and J 8 bases; bases outside gene matches: 14. DNA of the CDR3: TGTGCCAGCAGCCGGCCGGGACTAGCGGGGGCACGGGGGGATGAGCAGTTCTTC. As protein: CASSRPGLAGARGDEQFF.

This clonotype was counted ten times or more. The V call is TRBV20-1, the J call TRBJ1-6; D may be TRBD1 (5 bases). The CDR3 is made up of 16 amino acids. Between the trimmed V and J ends, which lost 0 bases and 7 bases, there was a span of 16 bases. The germline gives CDR1 DFQATT, CDR2 SNEGSKA (reference sequence). CDR3 protein: CSARDLSRALNSPLHF. As DNA, the CDR3 is TGCAGTGCTAGAGATCTTAGCAGGGCTCTAAATTCACCCCTCCACTTT.

The rearrangement uses TRBV7-9 and TRBJ2-3; a possible D gene is TRBD1 (6 bases). This CDR3 is 17 amino acids long. With 5 bases removed from V and 2 bases from J, the gap between germline ends came to 20 bases. CDR1 SEHNR and CDR2 FQNEAQ come from the germline V gene (reference sequence). CDR3: CASSLRVGTCHTDTQYF. CDR3 nucleotide sequence: TGTGCCAGCAGCCTGCGAGTGGGGACATGCCACACAGATACGCAGTATTTT.

This clonotype showed up many times. V usage is TRBV7-2 and J usage is TRBJ2-1, with 16 bases identical to TRBD2. With 5 bases clipped from V and 6 bases from J, the junction kept 4 bases outside the gene matches. The CDR3 totals 16 residues. Germline-derived CDR1 and CDR2 are SGHTA and FQGNSA. The DNA of the CDR3 is TGTGCCAGCAGCCAGGGACTAGCGGGGGGGACCAATGAGCAGTTCTTC. It codes for CASSQGLAGGTNEQFF. The full variable domain, completed using reference TRBV7-2 and TRBJ2-1, is GAGVSQSPSNKVTEKGKDVELRCDPISGHTALYWYRQSLGQGLEFLIYFQGNSAPDKSGLPSDRFSAERTGGSVSTLTIQRTQQEDSAVYLCASSQGLAGGTNEQFFGPGTRLTVL.

This clonotype has a count of ten or more. The chain carries TRBV7-8 and TRBJ2-2, with a possible D match to TRBD2 (5 bases). CDR3 length: 13 residues. CDR1 and CDR2 (germline): SGHVS, FQNEAQ. Trimming removed 3 bases from V and 6 bases from J, with 8 bases in between. The CDR3 region has the DNA TGTGCCAGCAGCTTCACTAGTTCCGGGGAGCTGTTTTTT. Protein product: CASSFTSSGELFF.